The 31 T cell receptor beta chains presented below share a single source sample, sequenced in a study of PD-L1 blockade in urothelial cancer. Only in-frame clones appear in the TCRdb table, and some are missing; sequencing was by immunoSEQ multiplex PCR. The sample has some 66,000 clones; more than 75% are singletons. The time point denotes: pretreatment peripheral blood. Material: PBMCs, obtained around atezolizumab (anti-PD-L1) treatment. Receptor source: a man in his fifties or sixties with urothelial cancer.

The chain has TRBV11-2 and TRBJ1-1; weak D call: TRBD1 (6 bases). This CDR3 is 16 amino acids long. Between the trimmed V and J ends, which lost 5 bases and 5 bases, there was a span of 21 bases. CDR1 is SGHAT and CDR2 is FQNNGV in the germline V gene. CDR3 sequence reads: CASSLRAGGARTEAFF. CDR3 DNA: TGTGCCAGCAGCCTTCGGGCGGGGGGGGCGCGGACTGAAGCTTTCTTT.

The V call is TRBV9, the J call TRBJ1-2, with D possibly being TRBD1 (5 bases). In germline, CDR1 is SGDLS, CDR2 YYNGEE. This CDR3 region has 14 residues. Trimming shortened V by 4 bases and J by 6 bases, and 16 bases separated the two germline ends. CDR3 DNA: TGTGCCAGCAGCCCCACCCGGGGGGGAAATGGCTACACCTTC. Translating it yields CASSPTRGGNGYTF.

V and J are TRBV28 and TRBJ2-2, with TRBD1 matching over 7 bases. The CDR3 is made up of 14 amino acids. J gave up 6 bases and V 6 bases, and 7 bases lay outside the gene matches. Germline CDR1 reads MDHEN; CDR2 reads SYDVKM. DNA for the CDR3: TGTGCCAGCAGGCGACAGGGTCAACCCGGGGAGCTGTTTTTT. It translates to CASRRQGQPGELFF.

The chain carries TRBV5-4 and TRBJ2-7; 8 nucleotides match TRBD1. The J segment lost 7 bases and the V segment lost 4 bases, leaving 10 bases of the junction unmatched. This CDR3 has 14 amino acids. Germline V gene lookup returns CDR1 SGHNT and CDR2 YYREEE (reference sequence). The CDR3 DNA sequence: TGTGCCAGCAGCGGAGACAGGGGACCCGCGGAGCAGTACTTC. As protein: CASSGDRGPAEQYF.

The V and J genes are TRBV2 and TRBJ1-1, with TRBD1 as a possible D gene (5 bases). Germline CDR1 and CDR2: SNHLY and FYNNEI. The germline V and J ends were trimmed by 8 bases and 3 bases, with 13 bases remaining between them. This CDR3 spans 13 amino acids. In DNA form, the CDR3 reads TGTGCCAGCGGCGCGGAGGGGCACACTGAAGCTTTCTTT. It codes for CASGAEGHTEAFF. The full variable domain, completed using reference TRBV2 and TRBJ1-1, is EPEVTQTPSHQVTQMGQEVILRCVPISNHLYFYWYRQILGQKVEFLVSFYNNEISEKSEIFDDQFSVERPDGSNFTLKIRSTKLEDSAMYFCASGAEGHTEAFFGQGTRLTVV.

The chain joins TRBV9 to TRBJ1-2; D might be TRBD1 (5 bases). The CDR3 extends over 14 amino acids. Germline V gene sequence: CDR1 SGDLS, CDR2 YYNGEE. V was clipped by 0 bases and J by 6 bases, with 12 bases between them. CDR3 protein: CASSVAGRPHGYTF. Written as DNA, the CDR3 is TGTGCCAGCAGCGTAGCAGGGCGCCCACATGGCTACACCTTC.

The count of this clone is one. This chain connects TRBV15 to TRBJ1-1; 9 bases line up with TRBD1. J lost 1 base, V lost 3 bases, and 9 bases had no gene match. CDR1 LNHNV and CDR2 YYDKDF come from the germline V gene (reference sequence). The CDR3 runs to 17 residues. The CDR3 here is CATSRPLGQGTNTEAFF. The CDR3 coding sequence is TGTGCCACCAGCAGGCCACTAGGACAGGGGACGAACACTGAAGCTTTCTTT.

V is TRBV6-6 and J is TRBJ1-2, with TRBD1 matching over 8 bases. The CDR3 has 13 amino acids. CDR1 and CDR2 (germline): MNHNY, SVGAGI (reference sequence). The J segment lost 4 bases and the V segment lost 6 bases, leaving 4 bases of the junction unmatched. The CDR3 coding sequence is TGTGCCAGCAGCCCACAGGGGGTCTATGGCTACACCTTC. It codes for CASSPQGVYGYTF.

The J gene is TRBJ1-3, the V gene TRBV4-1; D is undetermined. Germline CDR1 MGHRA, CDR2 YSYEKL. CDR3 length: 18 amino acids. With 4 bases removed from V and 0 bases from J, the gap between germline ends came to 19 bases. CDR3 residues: CASSLRGRIPSSGNTIYF. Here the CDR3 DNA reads TGCGCCAGCAGCCTGAGAGGGCGGATCCCGAGCTCTGGAAACACCATATATTTT.

CDR3 amino acids: CASSIQGTGGGELFF. In DNA form, the CDR3 reads TGTGCCAGTAGTATCCAGGGGACGGGCGGCGGGGAGCTGTTTTTT. The chain uses TRBV19 and TRBJ2-2; TRBD1 might be the D (6 bases). The CDR3 covers 15 residues. CDR1 is LNHDA and CDR2 is SQIVND in the germline V gene (reference sequence). The germline V and J ends were trimmed by 3 bases and 7 bases, with 15 bases remaining between them. The full variable domain, with the rest looked up from reference TRBV19 and TRBJ2-2, is DGGITQSPKYLFRKEGQNVTLSCEQNLNHDAMYWYRQDPGQGLRLIYYSQIVNDFQKGDIAEGYSVSREKKESFPLTVTSAQKNPTAFYLCASSIQGTGGGELFFGEGSRLTVL.

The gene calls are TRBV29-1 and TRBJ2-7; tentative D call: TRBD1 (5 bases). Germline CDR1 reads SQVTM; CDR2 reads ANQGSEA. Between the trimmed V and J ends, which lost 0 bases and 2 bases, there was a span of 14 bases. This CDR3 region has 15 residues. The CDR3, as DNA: TGCAGCGTTGAAGACACAACAGGCAACACCTACGAGCAGTACTTC. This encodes CSVEDTTGNTYEQYF.

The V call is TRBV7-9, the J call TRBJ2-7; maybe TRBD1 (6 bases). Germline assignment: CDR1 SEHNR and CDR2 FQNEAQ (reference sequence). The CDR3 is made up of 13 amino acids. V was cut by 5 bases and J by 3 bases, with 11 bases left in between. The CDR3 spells CASSTRQDYEQYF. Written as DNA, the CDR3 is TGTGCCAGCAGCACTAGACAGGACTACGAGCAGTACTTC.

The CDR3 region has the DNA TGTGCCAGCAGCTTAGCGGGGCCGAACACCGGGGAGCTGTTTTTT. This codes for CASSLAGPNTGELFF. The chain recombines TRBV7-2 with TRBJ2-2; tentatively, D is TRBD1 (5 bases). The germline V and J ends were trimmed by 0 bases and 0 bases, with 5 bases remaining between them. Germline CDR1 reads SGHTA; CDR2 reads FQGNSA. The CDR3 covers 15 residues.

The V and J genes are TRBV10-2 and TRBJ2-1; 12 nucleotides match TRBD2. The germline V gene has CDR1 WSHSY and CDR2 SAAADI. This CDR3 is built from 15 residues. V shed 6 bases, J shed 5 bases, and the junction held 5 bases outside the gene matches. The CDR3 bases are TGCGCCAGCAGGCTAGCGGGGGGGCCTAACAATGAGCAGTTCTTC. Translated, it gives CASRLAGGPNNEQFF.

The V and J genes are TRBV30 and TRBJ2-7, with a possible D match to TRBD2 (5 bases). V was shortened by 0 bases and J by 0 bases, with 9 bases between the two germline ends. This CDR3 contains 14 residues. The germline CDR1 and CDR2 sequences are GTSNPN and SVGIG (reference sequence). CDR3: CAWSVQRSSYEQYF. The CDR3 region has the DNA TGTGCCTGGAGTGTACAGCGGAGCTCCTACGAGCAGTACTTC.

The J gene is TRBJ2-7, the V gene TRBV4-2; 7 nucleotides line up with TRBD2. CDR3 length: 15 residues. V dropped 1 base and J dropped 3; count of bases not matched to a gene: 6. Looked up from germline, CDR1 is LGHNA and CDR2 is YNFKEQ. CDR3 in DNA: TGTGCCAGCAGCCAAGCTTACGGGGGGAACTACGAGCAGTACTTC. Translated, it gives CASSQAYGGNYEQYF.

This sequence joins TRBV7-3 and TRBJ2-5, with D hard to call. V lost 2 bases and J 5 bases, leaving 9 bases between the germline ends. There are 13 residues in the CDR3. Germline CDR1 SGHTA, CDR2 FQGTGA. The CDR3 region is CASSLSGWETQYF. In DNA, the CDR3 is TGTGCCAGCAGCTTATCAGGCTGGGAGACCCAGTACTTC. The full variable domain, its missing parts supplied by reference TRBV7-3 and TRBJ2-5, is GAGVSQTPSNKVTEKGKYVELRCDPISGHTALYWYRQSLGQGPEFLIYFQGTGAADDSGLPNDRFFAVRPEGSVSTLKIQRTERGDSAVYLCASSLSGWETQYFGPGTRLLVL.

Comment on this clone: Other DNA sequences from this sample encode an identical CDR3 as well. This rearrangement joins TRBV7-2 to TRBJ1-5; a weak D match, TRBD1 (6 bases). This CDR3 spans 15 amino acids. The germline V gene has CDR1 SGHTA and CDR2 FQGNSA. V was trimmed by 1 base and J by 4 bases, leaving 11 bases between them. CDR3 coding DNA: TGTGCCAGCAGCTTAGGGGGGACACAGAATCAGCCCCAGCATTTT. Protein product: CASSLGGTQNQPQHF.

CDR3 nucleotides: TGCGCCAGCAGACGAGACAGGACCCCCAACGAGACTGAAGCTTTCTTT. Residues: CASRRDRTPNETEAFF. The chain carries TRBV5-1 and TRBJ1-1; maybe TRBD1 (6 bases). V lost 5 bases, J lost 5 bases, and 22 bases lay in between. Per the germline V gene, CDR1 is SGHRS and CDR2 is YFSETQ. This CDR3 has 16 amino acids. The full variable domain, its missing parts supplied by reference TRBV5-1 and TRBJ1-1, is KAGVTQTPRYLIKTRGQQVTLSCSPISGHRSVSWYQQTPGQGLQFLFEYFSETQRNKGNFPGRFSGRQFSNSRSEMNVSTLELGDSALYLCASRRDRTPNETEAFFGQGTRLTVV.

CDR3 region: CASGLTSLNEQFF. In nucleotides, the CDR3 is TGTGCCAGCGGACTGACTAGCCTCAATGAGCAGTTCTTC. The chain uses TRBV14 and TRBJ2-1; the match to TRBD2 covers 7 bases. CDR1 is SGHDN and CDR2 is FVKESK in the germline V gene. The length of the CDR3 is 13 residues. V gave up 8 bases and J gave up 6 bases; unmatched junction bases: 7.

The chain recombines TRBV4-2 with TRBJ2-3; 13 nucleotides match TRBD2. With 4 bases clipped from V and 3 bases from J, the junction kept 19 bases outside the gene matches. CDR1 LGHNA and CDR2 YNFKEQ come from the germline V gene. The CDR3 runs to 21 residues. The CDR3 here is CASSRATSGGPDILGTDTQYF. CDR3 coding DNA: TGTGCCAGCAGCCGTGCGACTAGCGGGGGGCCAGATATTCTTGGGACAGATACGCAGTATTTT.

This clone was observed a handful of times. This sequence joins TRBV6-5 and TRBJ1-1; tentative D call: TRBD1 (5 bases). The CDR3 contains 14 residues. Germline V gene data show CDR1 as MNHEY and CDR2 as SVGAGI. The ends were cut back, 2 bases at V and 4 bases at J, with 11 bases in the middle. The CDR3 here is CASSYPGGGTEAFF. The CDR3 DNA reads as TGTGCCAGCAGTTACCCCGGCGGGGGCACTGAAGCTTTCTTT.

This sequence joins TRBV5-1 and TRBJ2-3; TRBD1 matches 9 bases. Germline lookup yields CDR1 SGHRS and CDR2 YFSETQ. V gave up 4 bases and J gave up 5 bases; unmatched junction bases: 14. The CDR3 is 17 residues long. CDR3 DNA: TGCGCCAGCAGCACGGGGACAGGGCTTCTGGCAATAGATACGCAGTATTTT. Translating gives CASSTGTGLLAIDTQYF.

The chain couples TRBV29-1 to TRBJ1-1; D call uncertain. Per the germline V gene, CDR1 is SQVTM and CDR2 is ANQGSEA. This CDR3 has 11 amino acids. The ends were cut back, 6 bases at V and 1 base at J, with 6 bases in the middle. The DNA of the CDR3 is TGCAGCGTGGCTTGGAACACTGAAGCTTTCTTT. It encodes CSVAWNTEAFF.

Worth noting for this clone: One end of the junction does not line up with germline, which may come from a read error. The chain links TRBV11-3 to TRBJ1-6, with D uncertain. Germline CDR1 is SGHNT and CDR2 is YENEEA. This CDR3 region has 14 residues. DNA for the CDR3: TGTGCCAGCAACTTAGGAGCGACGGATTCACCCCTCCACTTT. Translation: CASNLGATDSPLHF.

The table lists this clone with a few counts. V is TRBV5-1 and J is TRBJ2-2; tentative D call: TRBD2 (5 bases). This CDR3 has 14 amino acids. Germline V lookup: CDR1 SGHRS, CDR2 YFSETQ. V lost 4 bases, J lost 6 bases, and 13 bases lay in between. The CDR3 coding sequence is TGCGCCAGCAGCGGGGAACTAGGTTCCGGGGAGCTGTTTTTT. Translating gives CASSGELGSGELFF.

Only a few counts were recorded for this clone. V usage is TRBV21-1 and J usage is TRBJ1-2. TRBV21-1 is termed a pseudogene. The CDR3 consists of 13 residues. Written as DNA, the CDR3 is TGTGCCAGCAGCAAAAGATCGGTATATGGCTACACCTTC. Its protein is CASSKRSVYGYTF.

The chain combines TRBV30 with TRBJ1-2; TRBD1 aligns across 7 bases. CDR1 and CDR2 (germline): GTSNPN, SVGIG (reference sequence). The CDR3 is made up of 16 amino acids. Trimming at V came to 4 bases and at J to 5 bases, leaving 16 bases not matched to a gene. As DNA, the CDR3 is TGTGCCTGGACTCCACAGGGGCAGGTAGCATTTTATGGCTACACCTTC. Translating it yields CAWTPQGQVAFYGYTF.

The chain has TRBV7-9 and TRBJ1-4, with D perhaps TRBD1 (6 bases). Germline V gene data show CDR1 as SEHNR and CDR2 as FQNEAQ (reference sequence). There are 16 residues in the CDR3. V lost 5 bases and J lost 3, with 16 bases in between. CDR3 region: CASSGTGGTANEKLFF. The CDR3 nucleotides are TGTGCCAGCAGCGGAACGGGGGGCACAGCTAATGAAAAACTGTTTTTT. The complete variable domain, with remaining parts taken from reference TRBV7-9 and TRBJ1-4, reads DTGVSQNPRHKITKRGQNVTFRCDPISEHNRLYWYRQTLGQGPEFLTYFQNEAQLEKSRLLSDRFSAERPKGSFSTLEIQRTEQGDSAMYLCASSGTGGTANEKLFFGSGTQLSVL.

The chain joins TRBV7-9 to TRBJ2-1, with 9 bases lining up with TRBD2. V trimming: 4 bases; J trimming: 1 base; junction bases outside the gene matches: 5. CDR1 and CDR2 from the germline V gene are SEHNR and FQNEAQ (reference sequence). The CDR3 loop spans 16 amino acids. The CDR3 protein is CASSWVRGGSYNEQFF. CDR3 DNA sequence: TGTGCCAGCAGCTGGGTGCGGGGGGGGTCCTACAATGAGCAGTTCTTC.

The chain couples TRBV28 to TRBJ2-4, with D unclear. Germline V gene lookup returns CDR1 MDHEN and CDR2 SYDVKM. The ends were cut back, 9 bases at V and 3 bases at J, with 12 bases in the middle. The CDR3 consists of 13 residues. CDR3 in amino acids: CASYAGDKNIQYF. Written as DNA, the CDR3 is TGTGCCAGTTACGCCGGTGACAAAAACATTCAGTACTTC.